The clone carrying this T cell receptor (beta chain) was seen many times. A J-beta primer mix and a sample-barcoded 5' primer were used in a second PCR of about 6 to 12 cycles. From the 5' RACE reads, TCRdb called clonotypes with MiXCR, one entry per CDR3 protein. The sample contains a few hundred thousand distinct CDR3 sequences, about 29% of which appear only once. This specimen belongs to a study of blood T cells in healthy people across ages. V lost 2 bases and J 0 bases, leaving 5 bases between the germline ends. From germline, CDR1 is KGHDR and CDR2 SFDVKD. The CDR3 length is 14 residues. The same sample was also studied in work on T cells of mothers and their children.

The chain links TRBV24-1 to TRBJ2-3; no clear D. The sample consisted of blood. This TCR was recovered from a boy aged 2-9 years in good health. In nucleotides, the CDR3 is TGTGCCACCAGTGATTCGACCAGCACAGATACGCAGTATTTT. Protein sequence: CATSDSTSTDTQYF.